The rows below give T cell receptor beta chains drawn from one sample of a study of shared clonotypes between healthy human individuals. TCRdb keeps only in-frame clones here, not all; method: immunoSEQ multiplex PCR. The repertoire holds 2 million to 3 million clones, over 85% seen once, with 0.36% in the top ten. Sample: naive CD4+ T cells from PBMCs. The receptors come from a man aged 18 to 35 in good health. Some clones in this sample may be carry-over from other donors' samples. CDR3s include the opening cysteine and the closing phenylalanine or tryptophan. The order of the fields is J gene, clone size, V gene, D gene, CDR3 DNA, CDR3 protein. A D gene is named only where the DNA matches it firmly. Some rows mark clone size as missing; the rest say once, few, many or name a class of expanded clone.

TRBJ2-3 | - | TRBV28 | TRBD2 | TGTGCCAGCCGTAGCGGGATTTATACGCAGTATTTT | CASRSGIYTQYF
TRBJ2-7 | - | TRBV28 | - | TGTGCCAGCACGGAAACTCGGGGGGCGCGCGAGCAGTACTTC | CASTETRGAREQYF
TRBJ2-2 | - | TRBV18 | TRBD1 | TGTGCCAGCTCACCACCGGTCAACAGGGGCACCGGGGAGCTGTTTTTT | CASSPPVNRGTGELFF
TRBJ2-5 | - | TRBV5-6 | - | TGTGCCAGCAGCTTGGTAACAGTACAAGAGACCCAGTACTTC | CASSLVTVQETQYF
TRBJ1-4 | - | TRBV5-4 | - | TGTGCCAGCAGCCTAAAGGACGGACTTGGGGAAAAACTGTTTTTT | CASSLKDGLGEKLFF
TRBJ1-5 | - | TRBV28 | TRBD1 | TGTGCCACCCTCCGGGACAGTTATCAGCCCCAGCATTTT | CATLRDSYQPQHF
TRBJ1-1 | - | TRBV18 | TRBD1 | TGTGCCAGCTCTCGGCGGACAGGGTCGGAAACTGAAGCTTTCTTT | CASSRRTGSETEAFF
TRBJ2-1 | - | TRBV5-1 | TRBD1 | TGCGCCAGCAGGAGGGGGCAGGGCAATGAGCAGTTCTTC | CASRRGQGNEQFF
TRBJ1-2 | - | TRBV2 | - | TGTGCCAGCAGTTACCTTCCGGGGGGTGGCTACACCTTC | CASSYLPGGGYTF
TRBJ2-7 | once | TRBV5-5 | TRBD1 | TGTGCCAGCAGCTTCGCGGACAGGGAAGTCGGCGAGCAGTACTTC | CASSFADREVGEQYF
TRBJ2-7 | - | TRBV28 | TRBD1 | TGTGCCAGCAGTTCCACAGGGGGCGGCTCCTACGAGCAGTACTTC | CASSSTGGGSYEQYF
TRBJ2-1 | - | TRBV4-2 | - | TGTGCCAGCAGCCATCGACACAACAATGAGCAGTTCTTC | CASSHRHNNEQFF
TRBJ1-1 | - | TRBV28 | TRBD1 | TGTGCCAGCAGGACAGGGGTGGGGAACACTGAAGCTTTCTTT | CASRTGVGNTEAFF
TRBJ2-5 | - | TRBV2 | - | TGTGCCAGCAGTCGGTCGGGGGCATACCAAGAGACCCAGTACTTC | CASSRSGAYQETQYF
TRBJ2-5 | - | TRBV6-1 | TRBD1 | TGTGCCAGCAAACCGACACAGGGGCCCGGGGCCCAGTACTTC | CASKPTQGPGAQYF
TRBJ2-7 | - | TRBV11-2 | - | TGTGCCAGCAGCGAGGGGGTCTACGAGCAGTACTTC | CASSEGVYEQYF
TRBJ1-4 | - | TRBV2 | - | TGTGCCAGTCGGACCCTGGCGGGTGAAAAACTGTTTTTT | CASRTLAGEKLFF
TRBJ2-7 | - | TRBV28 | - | TGTGCCAGCAGTTTGGGGGGCGGGGTCCCCTACGAGCAGTACTTC | CASSLGGGVPYEQYF
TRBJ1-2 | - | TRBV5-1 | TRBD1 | TGCGCCAGCAGCCTGGGGGGACAGGGGAACTATGGCTACACCTTC | CASSLGGQGNYGYTF
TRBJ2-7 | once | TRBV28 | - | TGTGCCAGCAGCGTGTTCGGGCGCGAGCAGTACTTC | CASSVFGREQYF
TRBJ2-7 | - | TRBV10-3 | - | TGTGCCATCAGTGCGGGGGAAGGTCCCTACGAGCAGTACTTC | CAISAGEGPYEQYF
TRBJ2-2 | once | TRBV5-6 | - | TGTGCCAGCAGCTTGGGGGCTCCGAACACCGGGGAGCTGTTTTTT | CASSLGAPNTGELFF
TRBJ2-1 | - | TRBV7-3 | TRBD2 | TGTGCCAGCAGCTTGCAGTCTAGCGGGATCGGCGAGCAGTTCTTC | CASSLQSSGIGEQFF
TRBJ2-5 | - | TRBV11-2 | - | TGTGCCAGCAGCTTAATCGGAGGGGGACAAGAGACCCAGTACTTC | CASSLIGGGQETQYF
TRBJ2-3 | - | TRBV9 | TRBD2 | TGTGCCAGCAGCGTAGCGCTAGCGGGACCCCAAACAGATACGCAGTATTTT | CASSVALAGPQTDTQYF
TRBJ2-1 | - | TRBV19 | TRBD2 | TGTGCCAGTAGCACCGTAGCGGGAGCCCGACGGAATGAGCAGTTCTTC | CASSTVAGARRNEQFF
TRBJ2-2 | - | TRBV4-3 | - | TGCGCCAGCAGCCAAGCGCGGGTCGGGGAGCTGTTTTTT | CASSQARVGELFF
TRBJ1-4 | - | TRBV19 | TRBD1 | TGTGCCAGTTCCGGGACAGATAATGAAAAACTGTTTTTT | CASSGTDNEKLFF
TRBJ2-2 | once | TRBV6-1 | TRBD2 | TGTGCCAGCAGTGGGGGACTAGCGGGCCTCACCGGGGAGCTGTTTTTT | CASSGGLAGLTGELFF
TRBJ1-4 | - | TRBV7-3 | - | TGTGCCAGCAGGACAAGGTCGGGGGGCAGGGTCTCTTCCGTTGAAAAACTGTTTTTT | CASRTRSGGRVSSVEKLFF
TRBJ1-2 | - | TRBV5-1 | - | TGCGCCAGCAGCTTGTATCCGCAGGGAGGAGGCAACTATGGCTACACCTTC | CASSLYPQGGGNYGYTF
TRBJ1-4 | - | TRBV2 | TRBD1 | TGTGCCAGCAGTGAGGGCAGGGGGCCAATTAATGAAAAACTGTTTTTT | CASSEGRGPINEKLFF
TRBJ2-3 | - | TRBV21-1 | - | TGTGCCAGCAGCCCCCGGACTAGCGGGAGGACACACACAGATACGCAGTATTTT | CASSPRTSGRTHTDTQYF
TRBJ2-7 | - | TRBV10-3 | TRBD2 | TGTGCCATCAGTGAGTCGGGAGGGAGTCTTTCCTACGAGCAGTACTTC | CAISESGGSLSYEQYF
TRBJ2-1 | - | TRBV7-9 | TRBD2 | TGTGCCAGCAGTCCCGGACTAGCGTCTCGGAATGAGCAGTTCTTC | CASSPGLASRNEQFF
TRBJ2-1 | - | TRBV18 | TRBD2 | TGTGCCAGCTCACCACAGACTAGCGGCTCCTACAATGAGCAGTTCTTC | CASSPQTSGSYNEQFF
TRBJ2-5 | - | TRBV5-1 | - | TGCGCCAGCAGCTCGGAGAGGGGTGGTGAGACCCAGTACTTC | CASSSERGGETQYF
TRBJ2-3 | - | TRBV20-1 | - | TGCAGTGCTGGAGACAGGCATACGCAGTATTTT | CSAGDRHTQYF
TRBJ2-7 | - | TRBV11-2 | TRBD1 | TGTGCCAGCAGCCCCGACAGGGCCCCTTCCTACGAGCAGTACTTC | CASSPDRAPSYEQYF
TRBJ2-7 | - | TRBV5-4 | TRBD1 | TGTGCCAGCAGCTTACCGGGACAGGGGGTCCGACAGTACTTC | CASSLPGQGVRQYF